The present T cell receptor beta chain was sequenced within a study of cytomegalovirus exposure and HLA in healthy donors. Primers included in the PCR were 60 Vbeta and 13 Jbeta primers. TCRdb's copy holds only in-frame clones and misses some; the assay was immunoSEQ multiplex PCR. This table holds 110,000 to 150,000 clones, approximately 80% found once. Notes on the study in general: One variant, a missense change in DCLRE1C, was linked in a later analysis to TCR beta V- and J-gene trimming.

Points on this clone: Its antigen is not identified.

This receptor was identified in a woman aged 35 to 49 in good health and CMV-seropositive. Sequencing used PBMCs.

CDR3 bases: TGTGCCAGCAGTTTGGGGTACAGGGGGCGAAGGCAAGAGACCCAGTACTTC. Translating it yields CASSLGYRGRRQETQYF. The chain uses TRBV28 and TRBJ2-5; 9 nucleotides line up with TRBD1. Germline V gene sequence: CDR1 MDHEN, CDR2 SYDVKM. J lost 2 bases, V lost 3 bases, and 10 bases had no gene match. The CDR3 consists of 17 residues.